The source of this T cell receptor beta chain is a study of cytomegalovirus exposure and HLA in healthy donors. General study results and limits: Association of 16,951 TCR beta sequences with HLA alleles was found at 0.05 false discovery rate in a later analysis.

A note on this clone: Its cognate antigen is unknown.

With 1 base removed from V and 4 bases from J, the gap between germline ends came to 10 bases. The CDR3 is 14 residues long. The germline CDR1 and CDR2 sequences are MNHNS and SASEGT. In the PCR, 60 Vbeta and 13 Jbeta primers were used. Clones were read by immunoSEQ multiplex PCR, and TCRdb kept only the in-frame ones, dropping some. The data contain 100,000 to 150,000 clones, over 75% of them singletons. The receptor was isolated from a woman in her thirties or forties in good health and CMV-seropositive. V and J are TRBV6-1 and TRBJ1-2; D gene unclear. Sequenced: PBMCs. The DNA of the CDR3 is TGTGCCAGCAGTGAAGGCCGGGGTCTCTATGGCTACACCTTC. It specifies CASSEGRGLYGYTF.